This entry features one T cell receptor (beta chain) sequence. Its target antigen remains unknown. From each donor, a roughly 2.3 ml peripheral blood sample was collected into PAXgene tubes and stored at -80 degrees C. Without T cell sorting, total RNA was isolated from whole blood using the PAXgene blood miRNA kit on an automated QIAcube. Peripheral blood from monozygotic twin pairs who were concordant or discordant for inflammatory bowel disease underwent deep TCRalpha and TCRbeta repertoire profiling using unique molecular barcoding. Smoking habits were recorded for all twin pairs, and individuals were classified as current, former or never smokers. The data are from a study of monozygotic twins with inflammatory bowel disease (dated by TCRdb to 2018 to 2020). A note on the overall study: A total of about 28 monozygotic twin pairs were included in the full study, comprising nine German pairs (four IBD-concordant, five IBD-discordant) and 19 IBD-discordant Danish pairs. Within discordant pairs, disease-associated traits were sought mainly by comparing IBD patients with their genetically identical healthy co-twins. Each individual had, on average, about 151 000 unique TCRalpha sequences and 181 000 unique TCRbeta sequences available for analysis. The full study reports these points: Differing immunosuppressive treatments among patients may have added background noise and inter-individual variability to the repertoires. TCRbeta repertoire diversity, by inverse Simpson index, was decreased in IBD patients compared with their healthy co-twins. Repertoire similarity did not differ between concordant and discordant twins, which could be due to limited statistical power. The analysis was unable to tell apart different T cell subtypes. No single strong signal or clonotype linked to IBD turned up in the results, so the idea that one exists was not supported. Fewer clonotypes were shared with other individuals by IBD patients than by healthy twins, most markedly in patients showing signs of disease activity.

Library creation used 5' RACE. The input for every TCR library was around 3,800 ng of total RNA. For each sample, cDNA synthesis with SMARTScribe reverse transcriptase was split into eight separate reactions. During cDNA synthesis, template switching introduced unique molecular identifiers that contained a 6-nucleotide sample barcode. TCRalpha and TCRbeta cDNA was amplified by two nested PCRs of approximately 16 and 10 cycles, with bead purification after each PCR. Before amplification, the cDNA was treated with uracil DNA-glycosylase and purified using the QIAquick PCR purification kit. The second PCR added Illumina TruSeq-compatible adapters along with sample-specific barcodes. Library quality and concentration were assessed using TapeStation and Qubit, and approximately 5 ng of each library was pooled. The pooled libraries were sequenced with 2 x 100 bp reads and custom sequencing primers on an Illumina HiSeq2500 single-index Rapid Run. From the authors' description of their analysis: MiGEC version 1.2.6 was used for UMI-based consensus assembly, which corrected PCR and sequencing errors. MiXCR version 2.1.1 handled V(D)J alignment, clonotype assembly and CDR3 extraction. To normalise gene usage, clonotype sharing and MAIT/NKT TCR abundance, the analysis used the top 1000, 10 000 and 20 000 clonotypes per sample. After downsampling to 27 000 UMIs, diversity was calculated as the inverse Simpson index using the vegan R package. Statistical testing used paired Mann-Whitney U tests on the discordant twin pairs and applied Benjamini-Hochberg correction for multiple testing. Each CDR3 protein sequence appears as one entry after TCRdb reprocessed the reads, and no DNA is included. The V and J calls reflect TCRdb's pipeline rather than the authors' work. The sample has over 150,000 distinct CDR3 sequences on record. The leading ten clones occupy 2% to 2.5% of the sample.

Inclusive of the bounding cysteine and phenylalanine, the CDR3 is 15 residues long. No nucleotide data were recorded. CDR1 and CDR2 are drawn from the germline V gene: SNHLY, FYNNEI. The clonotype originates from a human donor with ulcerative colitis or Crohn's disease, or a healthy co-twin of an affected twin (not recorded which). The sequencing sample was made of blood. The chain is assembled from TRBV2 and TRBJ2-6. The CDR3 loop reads CASSERVRGANVLTF. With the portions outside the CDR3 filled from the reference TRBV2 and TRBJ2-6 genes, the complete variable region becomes EPEVTQTPSHQVTQMGQEVILRCVPISNHLYFYWYRQILGQKVEFLVSFYNNEISEKSEIFDDQFSVERPDGSNFTLKIRSTKLEDSAMYFCASSERVRGANVLTFGAGSRLTVL.